Shown below are 30 T cell receptor beta chains from a single sample sequenced in a study of T cell responses to AZD1222 COVID-19 vaccine. Clones were read by immunoSEQ multiplex PCR, and TCRdb kept only the in-frame ones, dropping some. The profile covers about 200,000 clones, with just over 90% appearing a single time and approximately 4% taken by the ten largest. This sample comprised peripheral blood, obtained 28 days after the second dose of the MenACWY control vaccine. Receptors were obtained from an adult who received the MenACWY meningococcal vaccine as a control.

This chain connects TRBV19 to TRBJ1-5; perhaps TRBD1 as D (5 bases). Germline values: CDR1 LNHDA, CDR2 SQIVND (reference sequence). Deletions cut 3 bases from V and 6 bases from J, with 15 bases between. This CDR3 region has 15 residues. This CDR3 reads CASSIILRGGQPQHF. The CDR3 nucleotides read TGTGCCAGTAGTATCATCTTAAGGGGTGGTCAGCCCCAGCATTTT.

The gene calls are TRBV5-5 and TRBJ1-1; 8 bases fit TRBD1. From germline, CDR1 is SGHKS and CDR2 YYEKEE (reference sequence). The CDR3 runs to 14 residues. V shed 2 bases and J 5 bases; nucleotides not matched to a gene: 5. CDR3 in amino acids: CASSFNRGRTEAFF. CDR3 nucleotide sequence: TGTGCCAGCAGCTTTAACAGGGGGAGGACTGAAGCTTTCTTT.

The chain recombines TRBV2 with TRBJ1-1; 8 positions agree with TRBD1. Germline values: CDR1 SNHLY, CDR2 FYNNEI. This CDR3 comprises 15 residues. J gave up 1 base and V 4 bases, and 5 bases lay outside the gene matches. Here the CDR3 DNA reads TGTGCCAGCAGTGGGGCAGGGGGCGGGAACACTGAAGCTTTCTTT. Its protein is CASSGAGGGNTEAFF.

The chain links TRBV10-3 to TRBJ2-1, with 9 bases lining up with TRBD2. The CDR3 is 16 amino acids. After removal of 6 bases from V and 8 bases from J, the junction contained 14 bases not matched to a gene. Germline lookup yields CDR1 ENHRY and CDR2 SYGVKD. CDR3 DNA sequence: TGTGCCATCAGCCCGAAGGGTGCGGGAGGGGGGGATGAGCAGTTCTTC. Translated, it gives CAISPKGAGGGDEQFF.

V gene TRBV28 combines with J gene TRBJ1-5; D perhaps matches TRBD1 (5 bases). The germline CDR1 and CDR2 sequences are MDHEN and SYDVKM. V lost 5 bases, J lost 0 bases, and 17 bases lay in between. The CDR3 length is 17 residues. CDR3 in amino acids: CASSLRAGPYSNQPQHF. The CDR3 bases are TGTGCCAGCAGTCTCCGGGCGGGGCCTTATAGCAATCAGCCCCAGCATTTT.

This clone appeared once. Since a much larger clone is just one base distant, this may be a read error. The rearrangement links TRBV19 to TRBJ1-5; tentatively, D is TRBD1 (5 bases). V was pared by 3 bases and J by 2 bases, with 11 bases between. Germline values: CDR1 LNHDA, CDR2 SQIVND (reference sequence). The CDR3 runs to 15 residues. CDR3 nucleotides: TGTGCCAGTAGTATGCCGGGGGGGGGCAATCAGCCCCAGCATTTT. Protein product: CASSMPGGGNQPQHF. Full variable domain (remainder filled in from reference TRBV19 and TRBJ1-5): DGGITQSPKYLFRKEGQNVTLSCEQNLNHDAMYWYRQDPGQGLRLIYYSQIVNDFQKGDIAEGYSVSREKKESFPLTVTSAQKNPTAFYLCASSMPGGGNQPQHFGDGTRLSIL.

The chain carries TRBV11-2 and TRBJ1-6, with a tentative D call TRBD1 (5 bases). This CDR3 region has 17 residues. V shed 5 bases and J shed 0 bases, with 14 bases lying between them. CDR1 and CDR2 (germline): SGHAT, FQNNGV. CDR3 protein: CASSRSSGSSYNSPLHF. CDR3 sequence (DNA): TGTGCCAGCAGCCGCTCGTCAGGGAGCTCCTATAATTCACCCCTCCACTTT.

The chain recombines TRBV29-1 with TRBJ1-2; weak D call: TRBD1 (5 bases). The CDR3 consists of 11 residues. Germline V gene data show CDR1 as SQVTM and CDR2 as ANQGSEA. The V and J ends lost 4 bases and 8 bases respectively, with 11 bases between them. Written as DNA, the CDR3 is TGCAGCGTTGGTGGGGCGGAGGGCTACACCTTC. Amino acids: CSVGGAEGYTF.

V is TRBV18 and J is TRBJ1-1; no definite D call. Germline lookup yields CDR1 KGHSH and CDR2 LQKENI. The V and J ends lost 4 bases and 5 bases respectively, with 8 bases between them. CDR3 length equals 12 residues. In DNA form, the CDR3 reads TGTGCCAGCTCACAGGGTTCGACTGAAGCTTTCTTT. Residues: CASSQGSTEAFF. The whole variable domain, remainder taken from reference TRBV18 and TRBJ1-1, is NAGVMQNPRHLVRRRGQEARLRCSPMKGHSHVYWYRQLPEEGLKFMVYLQKENIIDESGMPKERFSAEFPKEGPSILRIQQVVRGDSAAYFCASSQGSTEAFFGQGTRLTVV.

This clone was found a few times. The rearrangement uses TRBV7-3 and TRBJ1-1, with D possibly being TRBD1 (5 bases). Trimming pared 5 bases from V and 9 bases from J, leaving 16 bases between. The germline V gene has CDR1 SGHTA and CDR2 FQGTGA. CDR3 length equals 13 residues. In nucleotides, the CDR3 is TGTGCCAGCAGCCCCGGGACTCCCGGGAAAGCTTTCTTT. Amino acids: CASSPGTPGKAFF.

V is TRBV2 and J is TRBJ2-1, with 8 positions matching TRBD2. The CDR3 loop spans 15 amino acids. V was clipped by 6 bases and J by 7 bases; unmatched bases: 11. CDR1 SNHLY and CDR2 FYNNEI come from the germline V gene. CDR3: CASRRSAGAGNEQFF. In DNA, the CDR3 is TGTGCCAGCAGGAGATCAGCGGGAGCAGGGAATGAGCAGTTCTTC.

The genes are TRBV7-8 and TRBJ1-2; 7 bases match TRBD1. Germline values: CDR1 SGHVS, CDR2 FQNEAQ. The CDR3 is 15 amino acids. J lost 4 bases, V lost 6 bases, and 11 bases had no gene match. The CDR3 DNA follows: TGTGCCAGCAGTCCTTGGGACAGTTCTTTCTATGGCTACACCTTC. Protein sequence: CASSPWDSSFYGYTF.

This clone appeared once. J is TRBJ1-1 and V is TRBV19, with D hard to call. There are 13 residues in the CDR3. The ends were cut back, 3 bases at V and 5 bases at J, with 10 bases in the middle. Germline V gene data show CDR1 as LNHDA and CDR2 as SQIVND (reference sequence). The CDR3 sequence is CASSMARRTEAFF. The CDR3 DNA reads as TGTGCCAGTAGTATGGCCCGTAGAACTGAAGCTTTCTTT.

This sequence joins TRBV4-3 and TRBJ2-3, with TRBD2 matching 7 bases. CDR3 length: 17 amino acids. Germline V lookup: CDR1 LGHNA, CDR2 YSLEER. V trimming: 1 base; J trimming: 4 bases; junction bases outside the gene matches: 11. The CDR3 loop is CASSQGGNAGDPDTQYF. In nucleotides, the CDR3 is TGCGCCAGCAGCCAAGGGGGAAACGCGGGAGACCCAGATACGCAGTATTTT.

The CDR3, as DNA: TGTGCCAGCAGCCCACCAGGGGTAGAGACCCAGTACTTC. Its protein product is CASSPPGVETQYF. The chain links TRBV11-2 to TRBJ2-5; the D gene is possibly TRBD1 (6 bases). Germline CDR1 is SGHAT and CDR2 is FQNNGV. The CDR3 consists of 13 residues. V shed 5 bases and J shed 4 bases, with 11 bases lying between them. Complete variable domain (other parts from reference TRBV11-2 and TRBJ2-5): EAGVAQSPRYKIIEKRQSVAFWCNPISGHATLYWYQQILGQGPKLLIQFQNNGVVDDSQLPKDRFSAERLKGVDSTLKIQPAKLEDSAVYLCASSPPGVETQYFGPGTRLLVL.

The chain is built from TRBV6-2 or TRBV6-3 and TRBJ1-1; 7 nucleotides line up with TRBD1. Trimming cost V 3 bases and J 4 bases; bases outside gene matches: 5. This CDR3 contains 14 residues. Germline CDR1 MNHEY, CDR2 SVGEGT. The CDR3 bases are TGTGCCAGCAGTTATTTCCAGGGGGGCACTGAAGCTTTCTTT. This sequence encodes CASSYFQGGTEAFF.

V gene TRBV15 combines with J gene TRBJ2-1; 8 bases align to TRBD2. The CDR3 runs to 14 residues. Germline CDR1 and CDR2: LNHNV and YYDKDF (reference sequence). The V segment lost 7 bases and the J segment 8 bases; nucleotides outside the gene matches: 10. CDR3 loop: CATNAGGSNDEQFF. In DNA, the CDR3 is TGTGCCACCAACGCGGGAGGTAGCAACGATGAGCAGTTCTTC.

The V call is TRBV2, the J call TRBJ2-7; 11 positions agree with TRBD2. The CDR3 has 15 residues. Trimming removed 4 bases from V and 0 bases from J; junction bases left unmatched: 2. The germline CDR1 and CDR2 sequences are SNHLY and FYNNEI. This CDR3 is CASSGLAGSSYEQYF. DNA of the CDR3: TGTGCCAGCAGTGGACTAGCGGGATCCTCCTACGAGCAGTACTTC. Using reference TRBV2 and TRBJ2-7 for the parts outside the CDR3, the full variable domain is EPEVTQTPSHQVTQMGQEVILRCVPISNHLYFYWYRQILGQKVEFLVSFYNNEISEKSEIFDDQFSVERPDGSNFTLKIRSTKLEDSAMYFCASSGLAGSSYEQYFGPGTRLTVT.

This clone was observed a handful of times. The chain employs TRBV6-5 and TRBJ1-5, with TRBD1 identical over 8 bases. This CDR3 contains 13 residues. Unmatched junction bases numbered 5, after V lost 6 bases and J lost 7 bases. Germline V CDR1 and CDR2: MNHEY, SVGAGI. DNA for the CDR3: TGTGCCAGCAGGCCTGACAGGGGCCAGCCCCAGCATTTT. The encoded protein is CASRPDRGQPQHF.

J is TRBJ1-3 and V is TRBV4-3; D possibly corresponds to TRBD1 (5 bases). V gave up 3 bases and J gave up 2 bases, with 14 bases separating them. The CDR3 contains 16 residues. Germline CDR1 reads LGHNA; CDR2 reads YSLEER. Written as DNA, the CDR3 is TGCGCCAGCAGCCAGAACTGGGGGGGAGCTGGAAACACCATATATTTT. Its protein product is CASSQNWGGAGNTIYF.

The chain has TRBV7-2 and TRBJ2-7, with D possibly matching TRBD1 (5 bases). The ends were cut back, 1 base at V and 0 bases at J, with 10 bases in the middle. The germline V gene has CDR1 SGHTA and CDR2 FQGNSA. The CDR3 sequence is 15 residues long. The CDR3 DNA sequence: TGTGCCAGCAGCTTAGGCGGCAGGGACTCCTACGAGCAGTACTTC. Translating gives CASSLGGRDSYEQYF.

J is TRBJ1-1 and V is TRBV12-5; 8 bases line up with TRBD1. Germline V gene data show CDR1 as LGHNT and CDR2 as FRNRAP. The CDR3 sequence is 15 residues long. The junction had 10 bases not matched to a gene; V was cut back by 7 bases and J by 3 bases. The CDR3 DNA reads TGTGCTAGTGCCTCGGGCAGGGGGCCCGACACTGAAGCTTTCTTT. As protein: CASASGRGPDTEAFF.

CDR3 in DNA: TGTGCCAGCAGTTCCCACCCCGGACAGGCTTATGGAAACACCATATATTTT. It is translated as CASSSHPGQAYGNTIYF. The V gene is TRBV28, the J gene TRBJ1-3; 7 nucleotides line up with TRBD1. The V and J ends lost 4 bases and 3 bases, in that order; junction bases with no gene match: 12. Germline loops: CDR1 MDHEN, CDR2 SYDVKM. The CDR3 totals 17 residues.

This clone turned up a few times. The rearrangement links TRBV11-1 to TRBJ2-1; 7 bases are a match to TRBD2. This CDR3 is built from 15 residues. Looked up from germline, CDR1 is SGHAT and CDR2 is FQDESV (reference sequence). With V trimmed by 7 bases and J by 9 bases, 15 bases remained unmatched. The CDR3 protein is CASKKGLAAAGEQFF. The CDR3 DNA reads TGTGCCAGCAAAAAGGGGCTAGCGGCAGCGGGTGAGCAGTTCTTC.

The rearrangement links TRBV6-2 or TRBV6-3 to TRBJ1-2, with TRBD1 matching 8 bases. After removal of 6 bases from V and 6 bases from J, the junction contained 6 bases not matched to a gene. In germline, CDR1 is MNHEY, CDR2 SVGEGT. The CDR3 is 13 amino acids. The DNA for the CDR3 is TGTGCCAGCAGCTCGACAGGGGTTGATGGCTACACCTTC. This translates into CASSSTGVDGYTF.

The V gene is TRBV5-1, the J gene TRBJ2-1; tentatively, D is TRBD2 (6 bases). The CDR3 spans 14 residues. V shed 4 bases and J shed 7 bases, with 15 bases lying between them. CDR1 and CDR2 (germline): SGHRS, YFSETQ. The chain's CDR3 is CASSPLVRGNEQFF. The CDR3 nucleotides are TGCGCCAGCAGCCCCTTGGTCCGGGGGAATGAGCAGTTCTTC.

The CDR3 sequence: CASSQGLSSPTDTQYF. DNA of the CDR3: TGTGCCAGCAGCCAAGGACTGTCGTCCCCCACAGATACGCAGTATTTT. The rearrangement uses TRBV3-1 (or the pseudogene TRBV3-2) and TRBJ2-3; D is unclear. V was shortened by 1 base and J by 2 bases, with 13 bases between the two germline ends. The CDR3 loop spans 16 amino acids. CDR1 is LGHDT and CDR2 is YNNKEL in the germline V gene (reference sequence).

The chain joins TRBV20-1 to TRBJ2-7, with D perhaps TRBD1 or TRBD2 (5 bases each). Trimming cost V 1 base and J 9 bases, with 10 bases left between them. Germline V lookup: CDR1 DFQATT, CDR2 SNEGSKA (reference sequence). This CDR3 spans 11 amino acids. CDR3 nucleotides: TGCAGTGCTAGAGTCCGGGACCGGCAGTACTTC. Translated, it gives CSARVRDRQYF.

This clone was seen once. The rearrangement uses TRBV11-2 and TRBJ2-1, with a weak D call TRBD2 (6 bases). V was pared by 1 base and J by 7 bases, with 17 bases between. Germline-derived CDR1 and CDR2 are SGHAT and FQNNGV. The CDR3 contains 16 residues. CDR3 amino acids: CASSLGAGSRNNEQFF. The CDR3, as DNA: TGTGCCAGCAGCTTAGGAGCGGGCAGCCGAAATAATGAGCAGTTCTTC.

The rearrangement uses TRBV28 and TRBJ1-1; D gene ambiguous. Germline V gene sequence: CDR1 MDHEN, CDR2 SYDVKM. V shed 2 bases and J shed 2 bases, with 6 bases lying between them. The CDR3 is made up of 13 amino acids. CDR3 in amino acids: CASSLGSNTEAFF. The CDR3 bases are TGTGCCAGCAGTTTAGGCAGTAACACTGAAGCTTTCTTT.